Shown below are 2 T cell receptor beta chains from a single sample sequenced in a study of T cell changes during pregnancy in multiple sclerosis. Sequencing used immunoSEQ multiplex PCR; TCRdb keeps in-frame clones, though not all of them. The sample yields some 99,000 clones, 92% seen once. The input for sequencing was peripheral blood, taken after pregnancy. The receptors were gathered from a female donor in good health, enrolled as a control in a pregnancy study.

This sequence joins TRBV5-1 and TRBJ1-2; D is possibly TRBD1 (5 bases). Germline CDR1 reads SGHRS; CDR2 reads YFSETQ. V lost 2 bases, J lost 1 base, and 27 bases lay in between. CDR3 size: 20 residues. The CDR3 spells CASSLWTPDSRIFNNYGYTF. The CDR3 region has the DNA TGCGCCAGCAGCTTATGGACCCCCGACAGCCGGATATTCAATAACTATGGCTACACCTTC. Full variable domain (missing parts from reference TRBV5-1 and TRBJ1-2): KAGVTQTPRYLIKTRGQQVTLSCSPISGHRSVSWYQQTPGQGLQFLFEYFSETQRNKGNFPGRFSGRQFSNSRSEMNVSTLELGDSALYLCASSLWTPDSRIFNNYGYTFGSGTRLTVV.

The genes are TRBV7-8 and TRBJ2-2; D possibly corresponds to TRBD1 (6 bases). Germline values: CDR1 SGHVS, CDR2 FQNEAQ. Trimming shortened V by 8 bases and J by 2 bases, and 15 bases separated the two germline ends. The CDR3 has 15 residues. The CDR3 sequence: CASWGRAINTGELFF. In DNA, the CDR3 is TGTGCCAGCTGGGGGCGGGCCATAAACACCGGGGAGCTGTTTTTT.